The 23 T cell receptor beta chains in this list originate from one sample, sequenced in a study of blood T cell repertoires in COVID-19. The protocol was immunoSEQ multiplex PCR, while the TCRdb copy is restricted to in-frame clones and leaves out a portion. This sample yields fewer than 200,000 clones, of which roughly nine tenths are seen a single time; about a fifth belongs to the top ten. The sequencing input was peripheral blood. Receptor source: a man between 65 and 79 years old with active or convalescent COVID-19.

The V call is TRBV19, the J call TRBJ1-4; D possibly corresponds to TRBD1 (5 bases). There are 13 residues in the CDR3. The ends were cut back, 6 bases at V and 8 bases at J, with 13 bases in the middle. Per germline, CDR1 LNHDA and CDR2 SQIVND (reference sequence). As DNA, the CDR3 is TGTGCCAGTAGCAGCCAGGGTGAGGAAAAACTGTTTTTT. It codes for CASSSQGEEKLFF.

The chain joins TRBV18 to TRBJ1-2; D possibly corresponds to TRBD1 (5 bases). Trimming shortened V by 4 bases and J by 1 base, and 10 bases separated the two germline ends. There are 14 residues in the CDR3. Germline V CDR1 and CDR2: KGHSH, LQKENI. The CDR3 sequence is CASSLQTVNYGYTF. CDR3 nucleotides: TGTGCCAGCTCACTACAGACAGTTAACTATGGCTACACCTTC.

The chain links TRBV5-1 to TRBJ1-1, with D perhaps matching TRBD1 (5 bases). The CDR3 sequence is 13 residues long. The V gene's germline CDR1 is SGHRS and CDR2 YFSETQ. Trimming took 0 bases from V and 5 from J, leaving 8 bases between them. CDR3 residues: CASSLEQATEAFF. The CDR3, as DNA: TGCGCCAGCAGCTTGGAACAGGCAACTGAAGCTTTCTTT.

The rearrangement joins TRBV5-1 to TRBJ1-4; 9 positions match TRBD1. There are 15 residues in the CDR3. Germline CDR1 is SGHRS and CDR2 is YFSETQ. The J segment lost 5 bases and the V segment lost 4 bases, leaving 6 bases of the junction unmatched. The chain's CDR3 is CASSPPGTGNEKLFF. CDR3 DNA sequence: TGCGCCAGCAGCCCCCCAGGGACAGGGAATGAAAAACTGTTTTTT.

CDR3 protein: CASSLGGSGRGEQFF. As DNA, the CDR3 is TGTGCCAGCAGCCTTGGGGGTAGCGGGAGAGGTGAGCAGTTCTTC. The rearrangement joins TRBV3-1 (or the pseudogene TRBV3-2) to TRBJ2-1; 9 nucleotides agree with TRBD2. J gave up 9 bases and V 4 bases, and 10 bases lay outside the gene matches. The CDR3 totals 15 residues. Germline CDR1 LGHDT, CDR2 YNNKEL (reference sequence).

J is TRBJ1-1 and V is TRBV20-1, with 7 bases lining up with TRBD1. V shed 5 bases and J 8 bases; nucleotides not matched to a gene: 5. The CDR3 loop spans 11 amino acids. CDR1 and CDR2 (germline): DFQATT, SNEGSKA (reference sequence). The CDR3 loop reads CSASDRREAFF. DNA for the CDR3: TGCAGTGCTTCGGACAGGCGCGAAGCTTTCTTT.

The chain couples TRBV5-5 to TRBJ2-1; TRBD2 matches 10 bases. Losses at the gene ends were 0 bases for V and 9 bases for J; bases not matched to a gene: 9. The CDR3 extends over 16 amino acids. Germline CDR1 SGHKS, CDR2 YYEKEE (reference sequence). CDR3 in amino acids: CASSLGTSGANGEQFF. The CDR3 nucleotides are TGTGCCAGCAGCTTGGGTACTAGCGGGGCCAATGGTGAGCAGTTCTTC.

This clone was counted a single time. The J gene is TRBJ1-2, the V gene TRBV5-1; 7 bases fit TRBD1. With 0 bases clipped from V and 7 bases from J, the junction kept 9 bases outside the gene matches. The germline CDR1 and CDR2 sequences are SGHRS and YFSETQ. The CDR3 runs 15 residues. The CDR3 spells CASSLEGGPGSGYTF. CDR3 nucleotide sequence: TGCGCCAGCAGCTTGGAAGGGGGCCCCGGTTCTGGCTACACCTTC.

The sample holds one count of this clone. Distinct nucleotide sequences in the sample also encode this CDR3. The J gene is TRBJ1-1, the V gene TRBV6-5; 7 bases are shared with TRBD1. Germline V lookup: CDR1 MNHEY, CDR2 SVGAGI. Trimming cost V 5 bases and J 2 bases; bases outside gene matches: 5. There are 14 residues in the CDR3. CDR3: CASSPDRANTEAFF. DNA for the CDR3: TGTGCCAGCAGTCCCGACAGGGCCAACACTGAAGCTTTCTTT.

The chain carries TRBV6-5 and TRBJ1-1; TRBD1 aligns across 7 bases. The CDR3 totals 14 residues. The J segment lost 2 bases and the V segment lost 7 bases, leaving 7 bases of the junction unmatched. In germline, CDR1 is MNHEY, CDR2 SVGAGI. In nucleotides, the CDR3 is TGTGCCAGCAAAACGACAGGGAGAAACACTGAAGCTTTCTTT. Translating gives CASKTTGRNTEAFF.

This clone appeared once. The V call is TRBV25-1, the J call TRBJ1-4, with a possible D match to TRBD1 (5 bases). CDR3 length: 15 residues. Germline V lookup: CDR1 MGHDK, CDR2 SYGVNS. V lost 1 base, J lost 7 bases, and 13 bases lay in between. This CDR3 is CASSESPRDGEKLFF. The CDR3 DNA reads as TGTGCCAGCAGTGAATCCCCCAGGGATGGTGAAAAACTGTTTTTT.

The chain recombines TRBV28 with TRBJ1-1, with D uncertain. In germline, CDR1 is MDHEN, CDR2 SYDVKM. The ends were cut back, 7 bases at V and 5 bases at J, with 20 bases in the middle. The CDR3 totals 15 residues. The CDR3 here is CASIGVRTFGTEAFF. In nucleotides, the CDR3 is TGTGCCAGCATTGGAGTCAGAACGTTTGGGACTGAAGCTTTCTTT.

The chain employs TRBV6-4 and TRBJ2-1, with 10 positions matching TRBD2. Germline loops: CDR1 MRHNA, CDR2 SNTAGT. The V gene end was trimmed by 4 bases and the J gene end by 2 bases; junction bases not matched to a gene: 2. The CDR3 loop spans 15 amino acids. The CDR3 protein is CASSGLAGAYNEQFF. Here the CDR3 DNA reads TGTGCCAGCAGTGGACTAGCGGGCGCCTACAATGAGCAGTTCTTC.

This clone showed up just once. The chain combines TRBV2 with TRBJ1-2, with 8 bases matching TRBD1. The trim removed 1 base at V and 4 bases at J, leaving 2 bases unmatched. The germline gives CDR1 SNHLY, CDR2 FYNNEI. The CDR3 is 14 residues long. For the CDR3, the DNA is TGTGCCAGCAGTGAAGATGGGACAGGCTATGGCTACACCTTC. As protein: CASSEDGTGYGYTF.

This sequence joins TRBV7-3 and TRBJ1-1; 9 bases are shared with TRBD1. Germline trimming cut 5 bases from V and 7 bases from J; bases unmatched to any gene: 5. Germline V gene data show CDR1 as SGHTA and CDR2 as FQGTGA. The CDR3 totals 13 residues. The CDR3 bases are TGTGCCAGCAGCGTCCGACAGGGGGGTGAAGCTTTCTTT. Encoded protein: CASSVRQGGEAFF.

The V call is TRBV12-2, the J call TRBJ2-1; TRBD2 is the table's D call and was not checked against the DNA. TRBV12-2 is deemed a pseudogene. The CDR3 has 19 amino acids. The CDR3 sequence is CASRLKVKSGTEMYNEQFF. The CDR3 region has the DNA TGTGCAAGTCGCTTAAAGGTAAAAAGCGGGACTGAAATGTACAATGAGCAGTTCTTC.

The CDR3 DNA follows: TGTGCCAGCAGCTGGGACAGGCTGAACACCGGGGAGCTGTTTTTT. It yields the protein CASSWDRLNTGELFF. The chain carries TRBV27 and TRBJ2-2; 8 bases match TRBD1. V was pared by 6 bases and J by 1 base, with 4 bases of the junction left unmatched. Germline V gives CDR1 MNHEY, CDR2 SMNVEV (reference sequence). The CDR3 runs 15 residues.

The rearrangement links TRBV7-6 to TRBJ2-7; D not certain. The CDR3 length is 15 residues. Germline CDR1 SGHVS, CDR2 FNYEAQ. Trimming stripped 3 bases from V and 4 bases from J, with 16 bases between. CDR3 nucleotides: TGTGCCAGCAGCTTTAGCCCTGGAAAAGAGTACGAGCAGTACTTC. It yields the protein CASSFSPGKEYEQYF.

The CDR3: CASSSFGQSNYGYTF. The CDR3 DNA reads TGTGCCAGCAGCTCGTTCGGACAGTCTAACTATGGCTACACCTTC. This rearrangement joins TRBV7-2 to TRBJ1-2; a weak D match, TRBD1 (6 bases). Germline assignment: CDR1 SGHTA and CDR2 FQGNSA. The CDR3 contains 15 residues. With 4 bases removed from V and 0 bases from J, the gap between germline ends came to 12 bases.

This chain connects TRBV5-4 to TRBJ2-3, with D possibly TRBD1 on 6 matching bases. The V and J ends lost 7 bases and 0 bases respectively, with 15 bases between them. The CDR3 extends over 15 amino acids. CDR1 is SGHNT and CDR2 is YYREEE in the germline V gene (reference sequence). The CDR3 coding sequence is TGTGCCAGCCAAAACCAGGGGCGTAGCACAGATACGCAGTATTTT. It is translated as CASQNQGRSTDTQYF.

This sequence joins TRBV5-8 and TRBJ2-3; possible D gene TRBD2, 5 bases. CDR1 SGHTS and CDR2 YDEGEE come from the germline V gene. Trimming took 3 bases from V and 4 from J, leaving 6 bases between them. The CDR3 covers 12 residues. The CDR3 DNA sequence: TGTGCCAGCAGCTCAGCGGCAGATACGCAGTATTTT. The encoded protein is CASSSAADTQYF.

V and J are TRBV5-1 and TRBJ2-1; TRBD1 might be the D (6 bases). The CDR3 spans 12 residues. In germline, CDR1 is SGHRS, CDR2 YFSETQ. Trimming removed 0 bases from V and 8 bases from J, with 6 bases in between. As DNA, the CDR3 is TGCGCCAGCAGCTTGGACAGGGATGAGCAGTTCTTC. Its translation is CASSLDRDEQFF.

V is TRBV2 and J is TRBJ1-2; TRBD1 aligns across 9 bases. V lost 5 bases, J lost 7 bases, and 5 bases stayed unmatched. Germline V lookup: CDR1 SNHLY, CDR2 FYNNEI. This CDR3 has 13 residues. CDR3 in DNA: TGTGCCAGCAGTAGGGACAGGGCTGGTGGCTACACCTTC. Protein product: CASSRDRAGGYTF.